This TCR beta chain was retrieved from a study of long-term antiretroviral therapy in people with HIV. Study-wide points: Post-ART samples showed increased diversity that remained below transplant donor control levels.

Donors needed at least one pre-ART PBMC sample plus at least two post-ART samples. Remarks on this clone: Its antigen remains unidentified.

The assay used was immunoSEQ (version v3.0), run at survey level. Sequencing of each sample targeted roughly 35,000-55,000 T-cell genomes. The data were produced by immunoSEQ multiplex PCR, yet TCRdb's version contains in-frame clones alone and is incomplete. The data contain some 20,000 clones, around four fifths of them singletons. Sequencing was performed on unsorted PBMCs, taken 1.2 years after starting antiretroviral therapy. This sequence was found in a woman in her forties with HIV.

CDR3 sequence reads: CASSLSQAGNTIYF. In DNA, the CDR3 is TGTGCCAGCAGTTTAAGCCAGGCGGGAAACACCATATATTTT. This chain connects TRBV28 to TRBJ1-3; unclear D gene. The V gene's germline CDR1 is MDHEN and CDR2 SYDVKM. V shed 2 bases and J shed 4 bases, with 9 bases lying between them. The CDR3 contains 14 residues.